These 17 T cell receptor beta chains were sequenced from one sample in a study of quantifying T cell responses using KT2 cells. Study-level information: Reverse transcription used primers in the TCR alpha and beta constant regions.

Each cDNA got a UMI-containing oligo ligated at its 3' end. An equimolar mix of RC1.1 and RC1.2 primed the beta chain across TRBC1 and TRBC2. A single record per CDR3 protein comes from TCRdb applying MiXCR to the UMI-ligation and nested PCR reads. The sample gives about 41,000 distinct CDR3 sequences, more than 15% of which show up once; about 40% is in the top ten. The source material was PBMCs spiked with cells of the T cell clone KT2. These receptors were taken from a human donor.

The CDR3 DNA sequence: TGTGCCAGCAGCGGACTAGCGCGAAGCTCCTACGAGCAGTACTTC. It specifies CASSGLARSSYEQYF. V gene TRBV2 combines with J gene TRBJ2-7, with 9 bases identical to TRBD2. Germline V gives CDR1 SNHLY, CDR2 FYNNEI. The J segment lost 0 bases and the V segment lost 6 bases, leaving 6 bases of the junction unmatched. This CDR3 region has 15 residues.

V usage is TRBV29-1 and J usage is TRBJ2-1; possible D gene TRBD2, 7 bases. Trimming shortened V by 6 bases and J by 6 bases, and 21 bases separated the two germline ends. The CDR3 has 15 residues. Germline assignment: CDR1 SQVTM and CDR2 ANQGSEA. The CDR3 spells CSVGGPGSGANEQFF. The CDR3, as DNA: TGCAGCGTGGGGGGGCCAGGGTCTGGGGCCAATGAGCAGTTCTTC.

This clonotype was recorded a few times. This sequence joins TRBV6-5 and TRBJ1-1; 7 positions agree with TRBD1. The junction had 4 bases not matched to a gene; V was cut back by 0 bases and J by 0 bases. Germline CDR1 reads MNHEY; CDR2 reads SVGAGI. This CDR3 region has 16 residues. The CDR3, as DNA: TGTGCCAGCAGTTACTCCCTTACAGGGGTGAACACTGAAGCTTTCTTT. Protein product: CASSYSLTGVNTEAFF.

This clonotype was seen more than once but under ten times. The chain's CDR3 is CSARDIPSGRHEQYF. The DNA for the CDR3 is TGCAGTGCTAGAGATATCCCTAGCGGGAGACACGAGCAGTACTTC. V and J are TRBV20-1 and TRBJ2-7; 10 nucleotides match TRBD2. Germline CDR1 and CDR2: DFQATT and SNEGSKA (reference sequence). Germline trimming cut 0 bases from V and 5 bases from J; bases unmatched to any gene: 7. This CDR3 region has 15 residues.

This clonotype occurred a few times. V and J are TRBV10-3 and TRBJ2-3; weak D call: TRBD2 (5 bases). This CDR3 is 16 amino acids long. Germline V gene sequence: CDR1 ENHRY, CDR2 SYGVKD. The V and J ends lost 3 bases and 7 bases respectively, with 20 bases between them. The CDR3 nucleotides read TGTGCCATCAGTGAATCCCAGAGGACTTCGGTGAATACGCAGTATTTT. Protein sequence: CAISESQRTSVNTQYF.

This clonotype qualifies as medium-sized. CDR3 sequence: CSIDGRTDTQYF. The DNA of the CDR3 is TGCAGCATCGACGGACGCACAGATACGCAGTATTTT. The V call is TRBV29-1, the J call TRBJ2-3; D gene unclear. V lost 8 bases and J lost 1, with 10 bases in between. The CDR3 sequence is 12 residues long. Germline CDR1 reads SQVTM; CDR2 reads ANQGSEA.

This clonotype was seen ten or more times. The chain couples TRBV21-1 to TRBJ2-3; the table's D call, TRBD2, has no DNA check behind it. TRBV21-1 is a recognized pseudogene. The CDR3 is 19 amino acids. Written as DNA, the CDR3 is TGTGCCAGCAGCACGAACCACCGACTAGCGGGCTTTCGCACAGATACGCAGTATTTT. Protein: CASSTNHRLAGFRTDTQYF.

This clonotype occurred a few times. The chain has TRBV11-2 and TRBJ2-7; 10 positions match TRBD2. Germline CDR1 reads SGHAT; CDR2 reads FQNNGV. Trimming cost V 3 bases and J 0 bases; bases outside gene matches: 8. This CDR3 region has 17 residues. The CDR3 DNA reads as TGTGCCAGCAGCTTTAAGGCGCGGACTAGCGGCTCCTACGAGCAGTACTTC. It is translated as CASSFKARTSGSYEQYF. The entire variable domain, with the rest obtained from reference TRBV11-2 and TRBJ2-7, is as follows: EAGVAQSPRYKIIEKRQSVAFWCNPISGHATLYWYQQILGQGPKLLIQFQNNGVVDDSQLPKDRFSAERLKGVDSTLKIQPAKLEDSAVYLCASSFKARTSGSYEQYFGPGTRLTVT.

There are a few counts of this clonotype. CDR3 DNA sequence: TGTGCCATCAGTGGAGTCAGTGCCCCGGATTTTGGTACGCAGTATTTT. This gives the protein CAISGVSAPDFGTQYF. V usage is TRBV10-3 and J usage is TRBJ2-3, with D uncertain. CDR3 length: 16 amino acids. Germline CDR1 reads ENHRY; CDR2 reads SYGVKD. V was shortened by 4 bases and J by 8 bases, with 22 bases between the two germline ends.

The rearrangement uses TRBV4-1 and TRBJ2-7; D remains unclear. The CDR3 has 17 residues. Germline CDR1 is MGHRA and CDR2 is YSYEKL. Trimming left V 2 bases short and J 1 base short, with 18 bases between. DNA for the CDR3: TGCGCCAGCAGCCAAATAAGGTTGGCAGGCGGATCCTACGAGCAGTACTTC. Amino acids: CASSQIRLAGGSYEQYF.

V is TRBV29-1 and J is TRBJ1-1; TRBD1 agrees at 8 bases. CDR3 length equals 13 residues. With V trimmed by 6 bases and J by 1 base, 4 bases remained unmatched. Germline V gene data show CDR1 as SQVTM and CDR2 as ANQGSEA. The CDR3 reads CSVDRGRNTEAFF. The CDR3 DNA sequence: TGCAGCGTCGACAGGGGCCGGAACACTGAAGCTTTCTTT.

This chain connects TRBV4-2 to TRBJ2-1; D not resolved. V dropped 4 bases and J dropped 10 bases, with 11 bases sitting between them. Per germline, CDR1 LGHNA and CDR2 YNFKEQ. The CDR3 consists of 12 residues. The CDR3 here is CASSLEVGEQFF. CDR3 bases: TGTGCCAGCAGCCTCGAGGTCGGGGAGCAGTTCTTC.

This clonotype occurred many times. The chain has TRBV7-2 and TRBJ2-3; D gene uncertain. The germline CDR1 and CDR2 sequences are SGHTA and FQGNSA. CDR3 size: 13 residues. Trimming shortened V by 0 bases and J by 6 bases, and 7 bases separated the two germline ends. The CDR3 DNA is TGTGCCAGCAGCTTAGCGAGAACGGATACGCAGTATTTT. Translating it yields CASSLARTDTQYF. The whole variable domain, filled in from reference TRBV7-2 and TRBJ2-3, reads GAGVSQSPSNKVTEKGKDVELRCDPISGHTALYWYRQSLGQGLEFLIYFQGNSAPDKSGLPSDRFSAERTGGSVSTLTIQRTQQEDSAVYLCASSLARTDTQYFGPGTRLTVL.

The chain couples TRBV3-1 to TRBJ2-3; D remains ambiguous. The CDR3 is 16 residues long. V was shortened by 0 bases and J by 1 base, with 11 bases between the two germline ends. The V gene's germline CDR1 is LGHDT and CDR2 YNNKEL (reference sequence). CDR3 coding DNA: TGTGCCAGCAGCCAAGATGCTGCCCCAGGCACAGATACGCAGTATTTT. Protein product: CASSQDAAPGTDTQYF.

This clonotype was observed many times. The chain is built from TRBV6-5 and TRBJ2-6, with 8 bases lining up with TRBD1. The germline V gene has CDR1 MNHEY and CDR2 SVGAGI. CDR3 length equals 15 residues. V lost 6 bases and J lost 2; bases outside the gene matches: 3. CDR3 amino acids: CASSTDRAGANVLTF. CDR3 DNA: TGTGCCAGCAGCACGGACAGGGCTGGGGCCAACGTCCTGACTTTC.

Only one count was recorded for this clonotype. V and J are TRBV27 and TRBJ2-2; D is ambiguous. Trimming took 5 bases from V and 1 from J, leaving 5 bases between them. Germline CDR1 MNHEY, CDR2 SMNVEV (reference sequence). CDR3 length: 13 amino acids. CDR3 in amino acids: CASSRQNTGELFF. The CDR3 nucleotides are TGTGCCAGCAGTCGACAGAACACCGGGGAGCTGTTTTTT.

The V gene is TRBV4-2, the J gene TRBJ1-1; the D gene is possibly TRBD1 (6 bases). The CDR3 sequence is 13 residues long. Between the trimmed V and J ends, which lost 1 base and 10 bases, there was a span of 13 bases. CDR1 and CDR2 (germline): LGHNA, YNFKEQ. As DNA, the CDR3 is TGTGCCAGCAGCCAAGGAGGACAGTATGGAGCTTTCTTT. Its protein is CASSQGGQYGAFF.